The source of this TCR beta chain is a study of T-cell memory formation after mild COVID-19. Study in general: TCR clusters largely stayed donor specific. Broader study findings: Memory from before infection featured some responding clones, which suggests cross-reactive memory joined. A balance of CD4 and CD8 characterized clones contracting day 15 to 85, whereas later expanders leaned CD4+.

The germline gives CDR1 SGHDT, CDR2 YYEEEE. This CDR3 is built from 15 residues. Trimming cost V 0 bases and J 2 bases, with 8 bases left between them. Remarks on this clonotype: No antigen is known for it.

MiXCR was run by TCRdb on the 5' RACE reads, yielding one entry per CDR3 protein. The table has fewer than 95,000 distinct CDR3 sequences, approximately 13% seen once. V gene TRBV5-6 combines with J gene TRBJ2-2, with D perhaps TRBD1 (5 bases). The sample taken for sequencing was PBMCs or a T cell subset sorted from them (not recorded which). The clonotype originates from an adult woman who had mild COVID-19 (a few samples of this study predate the infection). Cell type and time point are not known. CDR3 amino acids: CASSLGGANTGELFF. The DNA for the CDR3 is TGTGCCAGCAGCTTGGGTGGGGCCAACACCGGGGAGCTGTTTTTT.